This T cell receptor (beta chain) was sequenced during a study of blood T cell repertoires in COVID-19. Overall study context: Italy, Spain and the United States were the sources of the convalescent and acute COVID-19 samples.

Between the trimmed V and J ends, which lost 2 bases and 4 bases, there was a span of 9 bases. CDR3 length: 13 amino acids. Germline V gene sequence: CDR1 MGHRA, CDR2 YSYEKL. Original methodology: Amplifying reference gene primers gave estimates of nucleated cell counts. Generated by immunoSEQ multiplex PCR, the TCRdb table keeps only in-frame clones and is missing some. Clone size and V and J calls were adopted from that table, with D and trimming inferred from the DNA. The table shows 120,000 to 150,000 clones, with approximately 90% occurring only once. Patients at the Seattle site were enrolled during active infection and followed longitudinally.

V gene TRBV4-1 combines with J gene TRBJ2-7; TRBD1 might be the D (5 bases). This sequence was found in a human donor with COVID-19, enrolled during active disease. The donor label of this sample is uncertain. Sample: peripheral blood. The CDR3 protein is CASSQNQGYEQYF. The CDR3 nucleotides read TGCGCCAGCAGCCAAAACCAGGGTTACGAGCAGTACTTC.